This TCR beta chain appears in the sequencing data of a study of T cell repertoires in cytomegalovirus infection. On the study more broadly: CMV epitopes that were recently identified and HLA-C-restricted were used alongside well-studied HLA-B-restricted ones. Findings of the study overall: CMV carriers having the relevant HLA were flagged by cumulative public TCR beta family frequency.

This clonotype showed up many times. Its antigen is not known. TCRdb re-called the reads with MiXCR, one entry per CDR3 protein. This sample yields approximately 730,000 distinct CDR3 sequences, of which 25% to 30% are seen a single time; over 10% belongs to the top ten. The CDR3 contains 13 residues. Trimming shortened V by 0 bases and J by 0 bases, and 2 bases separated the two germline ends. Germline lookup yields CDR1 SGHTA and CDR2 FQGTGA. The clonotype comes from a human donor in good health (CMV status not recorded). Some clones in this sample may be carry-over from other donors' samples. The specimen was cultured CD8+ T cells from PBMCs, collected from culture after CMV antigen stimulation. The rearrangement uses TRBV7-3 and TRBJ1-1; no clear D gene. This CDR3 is CASSLTLNTEAFF. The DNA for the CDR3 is TGTGCCAGCAGCTTAACGTTGAACACTGAAGCTTTCTTT.